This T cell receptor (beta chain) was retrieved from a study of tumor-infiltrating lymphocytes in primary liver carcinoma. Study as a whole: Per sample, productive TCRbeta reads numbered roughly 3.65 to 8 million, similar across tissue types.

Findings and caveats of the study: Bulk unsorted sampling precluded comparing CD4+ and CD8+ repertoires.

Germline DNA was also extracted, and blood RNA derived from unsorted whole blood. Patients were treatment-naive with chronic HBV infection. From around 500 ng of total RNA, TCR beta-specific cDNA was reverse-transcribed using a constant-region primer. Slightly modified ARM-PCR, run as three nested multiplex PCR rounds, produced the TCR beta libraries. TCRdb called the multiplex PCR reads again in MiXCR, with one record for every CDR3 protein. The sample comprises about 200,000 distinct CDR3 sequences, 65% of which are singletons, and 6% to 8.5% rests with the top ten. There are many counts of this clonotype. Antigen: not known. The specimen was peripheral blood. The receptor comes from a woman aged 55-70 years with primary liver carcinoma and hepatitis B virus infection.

The CDR3, as DNA: TGCGCCAGCAGCCAAAGGTTTAACATGAACACTGAAGCTTTCTTT. Translated: CASSQRFNMNTEAFF. The chain combines TRBV4-1 with TRBJ1-1; D not certain. CDR1 MGHRA and CDR2 YSYEKL come from the germline V gene. The V gene lost 2 bases and the J gene lost 0 bases, with 10 bases spanning the gap. The CDR3 has 15 amino acids.